This TCR beta chain came from a study of cytomegalovirus exposure and HLA in healthy donors listed by TCRdb under 2017. Notes on the research overall: According to an earlier analysis of several hundred of the donors, about 180 million T cells yielded some 110 million unique TCR beta sequences and 276 Gb of sequence data. An early release covering more than 500 HLA-typed donors comprised about 320 gigabases of sequencing data and about 90 million unique TCR sequences. Of the roughly 390 genotyped donors, about 80% fell in the genetic ancestry cluster associated with self-reported Caucasian donors. The study aimed to test whether cataloging public T cell receptors could reveal signatures of past pathogen exposure. The study profiled the T cell repertoires of approximately 700 subjects by immunosequencing and related them to cytomegalovirus serostatus. A separate validation cohort of roughly 130 different subjects was used in addition to the approximately 670-subject first cohort. To predict cytomegalovirus infection status, the study combined high-throughput TCR immunosequencing, statistical association of individual TCRs with disease status, and machine learning. To study patterns of TCR occurrence, a later analysis re-analyzed previously published TCR beta repertoires from 550 to 800 donors and added high-resolution HLA genotyping. Rather than drawing on any new phenotypic data, the later analysis identified candidate immune exposures from TCR beta sequences and the way those sequences occurred across donors. To decide whether each TCR beta V gene segment behaved as functional or pseudogenic, an earlier analysis of fewer than 750 of the donors relied on high-throughput TCR beta sequencing. Donor age, sex, ethnicity and CMV serostatus were compiled alongside the repertoire data. In a later genetic analysis, genome-wide SNP genotypes for about 55% of the roughly 670 donors were used, and that subset was treated as a discovery cohort. All discovery cohort repertoires had been generated on a single sequencing platform. HLA typing included class I and class II loci at four-digit resolution. Typing coverage varied by locus: roughly 620-630 donors for A, B, C, DRB1 and DQB1; 522 for DQA1; about 570 for DPA1; more than 450 for DPB1. Roughly 5 DR-DQ haplotypes were handled as single units for association and clustering, since linkage in the cohort was strong. On average, roughly 200,000 unique TCR beta nucleotide sequences were sequenced per donor among 398 genotyped donors of the cohort, with about 19% of those sequences being non-productive.

CDR1 GTSNPN and CDR2 SVGIG were looked up in the germline V gene (reference sequence). Measured from the cysteine to the phenylalanine, the CDR3 is 16 residues long. The only DNA kept is the CDR3, 48 bases in frame from the first base. A distance of 17 bases separates the germline ends of V and J, which lose 2 bases and 4 bases respectively. Details on this clone: Its antigen is not yet known. No much larger clonotype is one base removed from it; base qualities were not supplied.

Receptor amplification or capture employed the immunoSEQ multiplex PCR assay. For the multiplex PCR, a mixture combining 60 forward primers for TCR Vbeta segments and 13 reverse primers for TCR Jbeta segments was used. The CDR3 region of rearranged TCR beta genes was amplified from genomic DNA by a multiplex PCR assay. On the Illumina HiSeq System, the amplified TCR beta libraries were sequenced as 87-base-pair reads. On the study's bioinformatics: In a later analysis, roughly 80 million unique TCR beta chains were counted across the 650 to 750 repertoires, and roughly 10 million of these chains were shared by at least two donors. A nearest-neighbor algorithm error-corrected the raw reads and collapsed the reads into unique sequences, merging closely related sequences to remove PCR and sequencing errors. V, D and J gene segments were assigned by aligning CDR3 sequences to IMGT reference sequences. Each retained sequence needed at least a six-nucleotide match to both a V gene segment and a J gene segment. Rearrangements were called productive when the CDR3 lacked stop codons and stayed in frame with V and J; all others were non-productive. CDR3 was defined according to IMGT convention as the region running from the second conserved V-encoded cysteine to the conserved J-encoded phenylalanine. Sequences without an unambiguous match to a single V gene segment were excluded from the earlier analysis of approximately 600 of the donors. An earlier analysis of approximately 590 of the donors classified V segments as functional when productive rearrangements were above 56.7% and as segregating when the standard deviation between donors was above 5%. A statistical classification framework was built to diagnose cytomegalovirus status from the catalog of TCR beta chain sequences. In a later analysis, V and J genes were assigned by comparing TCR nucleotide sequences against IMGT/GENE-DB human TR gene sequences. A later analysis assigned CDR3 sequences and most-parsimonious VDJ recombination scenarios with the TCRdist pipeline. In a later analysis, every TCR beta chain was defined by the combination of its CDR3 amino acid sequence and its V-gene family, and reads without a unique V-gene family were dropped. In a later analysis, 550 to 650 highly shared, low-generation-probability nucleotide sequences were removed to address suspected cross-contamination and a sequencing artifact. A later analysis calculated a clonal expansion index for each public chain from normalized within-repertoire ranks of inferred template counts. Generation probabilities in a later analysis came from a VDJ recombination model fitted to out-of-frame rearrangements, and those results were checked against IGoR. A later analysis scored TCR-TCR, TCR-HLA and TCR-CMV co-occurrence with hypergeometric tests, applying a repertoire-size bias correction to TCR pairs. In a later analysis, false discovery rates were estimated by permuting HLA or CMV assignments 20 times. In a later analysis, co-occurring TCRs were grouped using DBSCAN, and TCRdist sequence similarity was added for clustering within HLA-allele-positive subsets. Co-occurrence clustering excluded repertoires with fewer than 30,000 or more than 120,000 public chains, plus five with anomalous nucleotide sharing. TCRdb mirrors the immuneACCESS table, restricted to in-frame sequences. Some clones are absent from its copies; in checked studies, under half trace to an unresolved V gene, and the reason for the others is unknown. V and J calls and clone size are copied from that table; D and trimming were computed from the DNA. Within this sample are around 80,000 clones, with over 60% of them counted one time only. Together, the top ten hold approximately 6.5% of the sample.

What the work shows at the level of the full study, not this receptor alone: Presence/absence analyses assumed roughly uniform sequencing depth across donors, an assumption that may not hold. Most TCR sequences were seen in very few donors, while some public TCRs were found in many individuals. A total of 150 to 200 TCR beta chains were listed by the study as associated with cytomegalovirus. Assigning TCR associations to individual alleles was difficult when HLA alleles, especially DR and DQ, strongly co-occurred. A few of the identified cytomegalovirus-associated TCR beta chains were confirmed in vitro to be specific for cytomegalovirus antigens. Because some donors lacked HLA typing at each locus, the association tests relied only on the typed subset. According to the authors, the approach could potentially be generalized to other disease states and immunological phenotypes. In an earlier analysis of more than 450 of the donors, most TCR beta V segments were observed in productive rearrangements about 87% or about 30% of the time, broadly matching IMGT annotations. A further reported finding was that TCR beta sequences accurately predicted the HLA-A and HLA-B alleles for most subjects in the first cohort. At a false discovery rate of 0.05, a later analysis linked 16,951 TCR beta sequences to specific HLA alleles. In both the original and validation cohorts, the classifier was reported to diagnose cytomegalovirus status with high specificity and sensitivity. In a later genetic analysis, a missense DCLRE1C variant was associated with V-gene and J-gene trimming of TCR beta chains, and the association was replicated in an independent cohort. In a later analysis, several top co-occurrence clusters were reported to appear linked to parvovirus B19, influenza, CMV and Epstein-Barr virus. Linkage disequilibrium might explain the correlated functional status among segregating V segments, but an unknown experimental factor could not be excluded. For the cohort, immune exposure information was limited to CMV serostatus. In a later genetic analysis, fewer N-insertions in productive TCRs were reported among donors in an Asian-associated ancestry cluster than the approximately 670-donor mean. The earlier analysis of about 600 of the donors excluded 15 to 20 rarely observed V segments, including chromosome 9 orphons, because counts were too low. Compared with equally common non-associated chains, HLA-associated TCR beta chains in a later analysis were more clonally expanded and had lower generation probabilities. A cluster of highly shared sequence variants was judged likely to be a technical artifact of the sequencing pipeline. Only TCR beta chains were sequenced in this cohort, and the absence of alpha or paired-chain data limited detectable features. In a later analysis, TCR association rates were found to vary across HLA loci, with the most associated TCRs seen for DRB1 alleles and the fewest for HLA-C alleles. Some IMGT-functional V segments, including TRBV6-2 and TRBV6-3, could not be told apart with the 87-base-pair reads, so those segments were excluded. In a later analysis, most CMV-associated TCR beta chains were found to appear HLA-restricted, with HLA associations seemingly driven largely by CMV exposure.

The cohort consisted of 650 to 850 healthy bone marrow donors. All cohort members were sampled while nominally healthy, although unrecorded immune exposures were likely present. The donor tested CMV seronegative, placing the donor among the roughly 340 seronegative members of the cohort. A peripheral blood sample was provided by each donor, and peripheral blood mononuclear cells were used for TCR beta sequencing. The Qiagen DNeasy Blood Extraction Kit was used to extract genomic DNA from the blood cell samples. This chain is built from TRBV30 and TRBJ2-2; the D segment could be TRBD2, given 5 matching bases. The sequence was collected from a female donor in good health and CMV-seronegative. Sequencing was done on a sample of PBMCs. CDR3 loop: CAWSPGRVEGTGELFF. The base sequence is TGTGCCTGGAGTCCTGGACGGGTCGAGGGCACCGGGGAGCTGTTTTTT.